This T cell receptor (beta chain) was observed in a study of Tregs in tolerant kidney transplant recipients. Background on the study: CD4+CD25+CD127- cells came from approximately three-day belatacept mixed lymphocyte reactions, some with roughly five-day graft donor restimulation. Sorting used antibodies to exclude donor cells.

Comment on this clone: No antigen is known for it.

Some clones are missing from TCRdb's copy, which holds only in-frame ones; the method was immunoSEQ multiplex PCR. The sample carries 16,000 or so clones, around 60% recorded once. Study-wide points: Activated donor B cell expansion appeared to reveal the most relevant donor-specific TCRbeta repertoire.

This CDR3 has 13 residues. Germline loops: CDR1 SGHTA, CDR2 FQGNSA. V was trimmed by 5 bases and J by 4 bases, leaving 10 bases between them. The receptor comes from a human donor in good health. Sequenced input: Tregs from blood cultured with allogeneic cells. The genes are TRBV7-2 and TRBJ2-3; tentative D call: TRBD1 (5 bases). The CDR3 region is CASSQRQSDTQYF. In nucleotides, the CDR3 is TGTGCCAGCAGCCAAAGACAGTCAGATACGCAGTATTTT.